This TCR beta chain was identified in a study of cytomegalovirus exposure and HLA in healthy donors. Whole-study results and caveats: Later analysis revealed greater clonal expansion in HLA-associated TCR beta chains than in equally common others.

Amplification used 60 Vbeta primers and 13 Jbeta primers. Sequencing used immunoSEQ multiplex PCR; TCRdb keeps in-frame clones, though not all of them. The sample records approximately 130,000 clones, roughly four fifths being singletons. Unrecorded immune exposure was likely among donors, who were nominally healthy when sampled. Trimming cost V 1 base and J 11 bases, with 11 bases left between them. The CDR3 length is 13 residues. CDR1 MGHDK and CDR2 SYGVNS come from the germline V gene. About this clone itself: What it binds is not known.

The source material was PBMCs. The origin of this receptor is a boy aged 10-17 years in good health and CMV-seronegative. The chain carries TRBV25-1 and TRBJ1-4; the D gene is possibly TRBD1 (6 bases). The CDR3 loop is CASSEWGGGKLFF. Written as DNA, the CDR3 is TGTGCCAGCAGTGAATGGGGAGGGGGTAAACTGTTTTTT.